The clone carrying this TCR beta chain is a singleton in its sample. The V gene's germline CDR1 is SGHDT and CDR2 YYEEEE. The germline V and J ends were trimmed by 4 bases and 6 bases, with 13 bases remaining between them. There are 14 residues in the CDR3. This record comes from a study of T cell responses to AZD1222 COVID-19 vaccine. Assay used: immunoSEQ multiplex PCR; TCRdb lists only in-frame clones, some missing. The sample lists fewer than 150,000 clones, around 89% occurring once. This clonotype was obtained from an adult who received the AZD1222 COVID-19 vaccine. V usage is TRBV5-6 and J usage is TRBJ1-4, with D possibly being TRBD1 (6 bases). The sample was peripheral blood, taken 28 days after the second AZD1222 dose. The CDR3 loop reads CASSLTGSDEKLFF. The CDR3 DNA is TGTGCCAGCAGCCTAACAGGGTCCGATGAAAAACTGTTTTTT.